Reported below is one T cell receptor (beta chain). Its antigen remains unidentified. The data are from a study of blood T cells in healthy people across ages. Study-wide findings and caveats: It was held that the diversity estimates obtained from one million T cells were underestimates. Age showed a roughly linear inverse relationship with TCR beta diversity per million T cells.

Trimming cost V 5 bases and J 2 bases, with 13 bases left between them. Germline loops: CDR1 DFQATT, CDR2 SNEGSKA (reference sequence). CDR3 length: 13 amino acids. Ranging in age from roughly 6 to 90, the donors were healthy Caucasian individuals from Russia. A sample-barcoded 5' primer and a J-beta primer mix were used in a second PCR of about 6 to 11 cycles. TCRdb called the 5' RACE reads again in MiXCR, with one record for every CDR3 protein. The table has 870,000 or so distinct CDR3 sequences, 25% to 30% seen once. The TCR was taken from a woman at least 80 years old in good health. Specimen: blood. V is TRBV20-1 and J is TRBJ2-7; possible D gene TRBD1, 6 bases. CDR3 loop: CSARQGRTYEQYF. The CDR3 DNA reads as TGCAGTGCTCGGCAGGGGCGCACCTACGAGCAGTACTTC.